This TCR beta chain was identified in a study of blood T cell repertoires in COVID-19. The repertoire was sequenced with immunoSEQ multiplex PCR; TCRdb's copy has only in-frame clones and lacks some. The sample lists some 58,000 clones, over 70% occurring once. This CDR3 is 16 amino acids long. Per the germline V gene, CDR1 is SGHRS and CDR2 is YFSETQ. Trimming stripped 2 bases from V and 2 bases from J, with 13 bases between. This TCR came from a human donor in a cohort sampled during active COVID-19. This sequence joins TRBV5-1 and TRBJ2-2; TRBD2 is a possible D gene (6 bases). The material sequenced was peripheral blood. DNA of the CDR3: TGCGCCAGCAGCTTTACTAGCTTGACCAACACCGGGGAGCTGTTTTTT. This codes for CASSFTSLTNTGELFF.